The 25 T cell receptor beta chains reported below all come from one sample, sequenced in a study of graft-versus-host responses after intestinal transplantation (dated by TCRdb to 2020 to 2022). In the paper's terms, the time point label means: cells obtained before transplantation from donor or recipient. The library was produced with the immunoSEQ multiplex PCR assay. TCRdb re-hosts the immuneACCESS table, in-frame sequences only. Its copies lack some clones; in the studies checked, an unresolved V gene accounts for under half of them, and the cause for the rest is not known. The sample contains 95,000 to 110,000 clones, more than 75% of them found a single time. Approximately 1% of the sample is taken by the ten largest. No antigen is known for these receptors. Sequences were derived from unstimulated CD4+ T cells sorted from spleen or lymph node cells, sampled before intestinal transplant. These receptors originate from a human donor who received an intestinal transplant.

The genes are TRBV2 and TRBJ1-2; D possibly corresponds to TRBD1 (5 bases). Between the trimmed V and J ends, which lost 6 bases and 6 bases, there was a span of 17 bases. This CDR3 spans 14 amino acids. CDR1 and CDR2 (germline): SNHLY, FYNNEI. The CDR3 reads CASRYRPVSHGYTF. The DNA for the CDR3 is TGTGCCAGCAGGTACAGGCCCGTCAGTCATGGCTACACCTTC. The variable domain in full, with the rest retrieved from reference TRBV2 and TRBJ1-2, is EPEVTQTPSHQVTQMGQEVILRCVPISNHLYFYWYRQILGQKVEFLVSFYNNEISEKSEIFDDQFSVERPDGSNFTLKIRSTKLEDSAMYFCASRYRPVSHGYTFGSGTRLTVV.

The chain uses TRBV5-1 and TRBJ2-2, with D maybe TRBD2 (6 bases). This CDR3 comprises 17 residues. The germline V gene encodes CDR1 SGHRS and CDR2 YFSETQ. V shed 2 bases and J shed 0 bases, with 14 bases lying between them. The CDR3 protein is CASSFEEVAANTGELFF. The CDR3 nucleotides are TGCGCCAGCAGCTTCGAGGAGGTAGCGGCGAACACCGGGGAGCTGTTTTTT.

The V and J genes are TRBV5-6 and TRBJ2-7; D unresolved. This CDR3 has 11 residues. The V gene's germline CDR1 is SGHDT and CDR2 YYEEEE. Trimming took off 1 base at V and 4 bases at J, with 3 bases between the two ends. CDR3 residues: CASSLFYEQYF. Here the CDR3 DNA reads TGTGCCAGCAGCTTGTTTTACGAGCAGTACTTC.

This chain joins TRBV12-5 and TRBJ1-1; D ambiguous. V gave up 5 bases and J gave up 1 base, with 5 bases separating them. The CDR3 contains 12 residues. Per the germline V gene, CDR1 is LGHNT and CDR2 is FRNRAP. As DNA, the CDR3 is TGTGCTAGTGGTAGCCGGAACACTGAAGCTTTCTTT. Amino acid sequence: CASGSRNTEAFF.

This sequence joins TRBV5-6 and TRBJ1-5; D call uncertain. Trimming took off 0 bases at V and 3 bases at J, with 7 bases between the two ends. Germline-derived CDR1 and CDR2 are SGHDT and YYEEEE. The CDR3 length is 14 residues. Here the CDR3 DNA reads TGTGCCAGCAGCTTGGTAGGAAACAATCAGCCCCAGCATTTT. Its translation is CASSLVGNNQPQHF.

The J gene is TRBJ2-7, the V gene TRBV6-5; weak D call: TRBD2 (6 bases). Looked up from germline, CDR1 is MNHEY and CDR2 is SVGAGI. The CDR3 covers 13 residues. Trimming left V 5 bases short and J 0 bases short, with 8 bases between. CDR3 in amino acids: CASSAGSSYEQYF. The CDR3 DNA sequence: TGTGCCAGCAGTGCGGGGAGCTCCTACGAGCAGTACTTC.

V is TRBV19 and J is TRBJ2-3; D perhaps matches TRBD2 (7 bases). Germline values: CDR1 LNHDA, CDR2 SQIVND (reference sequence). V lost 9 bases, J lost 3 bases, and 25 bases lay in between. The CDR3 has 17 amino acids. In DNA, the CDR3 is TGTGCCAGCACCTCTGGCGGGGGCGGCTCTCTGACAGATACGCAGTATTTT. This encodes CASTSGGGGSLTDTQYF. Based on the CDR3 plus reference TRBV19 and TRBJ2-3, the full variable domain is DGGITQSPKYLFRKEGQNVTLSCEQNLNHDAMYWYRQDPGQGLRLIYYSQIVNDFQKGDIAEGYSVSREKKESFPLTVTSAQKNPTAFYLCASTSGGGGSLTDTQYFGPGTRLTVL.

The rearrangement joins TRBV28 to TRBJ1-2; no clear D. V was shortened by 6 bases and J by 5 bases, with 10 bases between the two germline ends. This CDR3 is built from 12 residues. Germline CDR1 MDHEN, CDR2 SYDVKM. As DNA, the CDR3 is TGTGCCAGCAGCCTGACCCGGTATGGCTACACCTTC. Protein: CASSLTRYGYTF.

J is TRBJ1-6 and V is TRBV18; D is possibly TRBD1 (5 bases). The germline gives CDR1 KGHSH, CDR2 LQKENI. The V gene lost 6 bases and the J gene lost 10 bases, with 19 bases spanning the gap. CDR3 length: 15 amino acids. The CDR3 region has the DNA TGTGCCAGCTCTCCAACGTGGGGGGGGGACTCACCCCTCCACTTT. Protein: CASSPTWGGDSPLHF. Based on the CDR3 plus reference TRBV18 and TRBJ1-6, the full variable domain is NAGVMQNPRHLVRRRGQEARLRCSPMKGHSHVYWYRQLPEEGLKFMVYLQKENIIDESGMPKERFSAEFPKEGPSILRIQQVVRGDSAAYFCASSPTWGGDSPLHFGNGTRLTVT.

In regard to this clone: Compared with germline, one end of the junction differs, possibly owing to a read error. The same CDR3 can be traced to other DNA sequences in this sample. The chain has TRBV4-1 and TRBJ2-3, with D possibly called TRBD1 or TRBD2 (6 bases each). Germline V gene lookup returns CDR1 MGHRA and CDR2 YSYEKL. The CDR3 is made up of 17 amino acids. Here the CDR3 reads CASSQDTGTHSTDTQYF. The CDR3 nucleotides are TGCGCCAGCAGTCAAGATACAGGGACTCATAGCACAGATACGCAGTATTTT.

Concerning this clone itself: Sequence at one end of the junction differs from germline and may be a read error. At the DNA level, this CDR3 is encoded by other sequences in the same sample as well. This sequence joins TRBV7-9 and TRBJ1-1, with a weak D call TRBD1 (5 bases). Germline V gives CDR1 SEHNR, CDR2 FQNEAQ (reference sequence). The CDR3 is 13 residues long. CDR3 nucleotides: TGTGCCAGCAGCTTTCGAAGGGGAACTGAAGCCTTCTTT. Residues: CASSFRRGTEAFF.

J is TRBJ1-5 and V is TRBV6-1; D is unclear. The CDR3 extends over 13 amino acids. The germline V gene encodes CDR1 MNHNS and CDR2 SASEGT. Trimming left V 5 bases short and J 0 bases short, with 5 bases between. The DNA of the CDR3 is TGTGCCAGCAGTCCCCGTAGCAATCAGCCCCAGCATTTT. It encodes CASSPRSNQPQHF.

V is TRBV7-2 and J is TRBJ1-6; D perhaps matches TRBD1 (5 bases). Germline CDR1 is SGHTA and CDR2 is FQGNSA. The CDR3 is 12 amino acids. V was cut by 1 base and J by 10 bases, with 5 bases left in between. The CDR3 loop is CASSLGGSPLHF. Written as DNA, the CDR3 is TGTGCCAGCAGCTTAGGGGGCTCACCCCTCCACTTT.

The chain is built from TRBV4-2 and TRBJ1-3; D not resolved. The CDR3 has 16 amino acids. CDR1 and CDR2 from the germline V gene are LGHNA and YNFKEQ. Trimming removed 0 bases from V and 2 bases from J, with 11 bases in between. The CDR3 DNA reads TGTGCCAGCAGCCAAGATGTGGGGAGGCCTGGAAACACCATATATTTT. Translated, it gives CASSQDVGRPGNTIYF.

The chain combines TRBV9 with TRBJ1-6; 10 positions agree with TRBD1. Germline CDR1 is SGDLS and CDR2 is YYNGEE. The CDR3 sequence is 14 residues long. Unmatched junction bases numbered 0, after V lost 0 bases and J lost 9 bases. This CDR3 is CASSVGDRGSPLHF. The CDR3 DNA is TGTGCCAGCAGCGTAGGGGACAGGGGTTCACCCCTCCACTTT.

The chain combines TRBV29-1 with TRBJ2-1; no definite D call. V lost 4 bases and J lost 4, with 8 bases in between. CDR1 and CDR2 (germline): SQVTM, ANQGSEA. There are 12 residues in the CDR3. The CDR3: CSVVSPYNEQFF. The CDR3 coding sequence is TGCAGCGTTGTCTCCCCTTACAATGAGCAGTTCTTC.

The chain carries TRBV28 and TRBJ1-1, with no clear D. Germline CDR1 MDHEN, CDR2 SYDVKM. V was clipped by 5 bases and J by 2 bases, with 9 bases between them. This CDR3 spans 13 amino acids. The CDR3 here is CASSLPINTEAFF. The CDR3 nucleotides read TGTGCCAGCAGTCTCCCTATAAACACTGAAGCTTTCTTT.

The rearrangement links TRBV14 to TRBJ1-2; D gene unclear. This CDR3 contains 13 residues. From germline, CDR1 is SGHDN and CDR2 FVKESK. V dropped 3 bases and J dropped 4 bases, with 9 bases sitting between them. Written as DNA, the CDR3 is TGTGCCAGCAGCCAGGGCAGGACCTATGGCTACACCTTC. Protein: CASSQGRTYGYTF.

This sequence joins TRBV5-1 and TRBJ2-3; 7 bases map to TRBD2. Germline-derived CDR1 and CDR2 are SGHRS and YFSETQ. With V trimmed by 0 bases and J by 11 bases, 3 bases remained unmatched. The CDR3 has 12 amino acids. CDR3 nucleotide sequence: TGCGCCAGCAGCTTGGTTCTAGCGGAGCAGTATTTT. It specifies CASSLVLAEQYF.

The V gene is TRBV7-3, the J gene TRBJ2-2; 8 bases fit TRBD2. The CDR3 has 17 amino acids. The germline CDR1 and CDR2 sequences are SGHTA and FQGTGA. J gave up 0 bases and V 5 bases, and 8 bases lay outside the gene matches. CDR3 region: CASSPSGSGANTGELFF. The CDR3 DNA reads TGTGCCAGCAGCCCAAGCGGGAGTGGGGCGAACACCGGGGAGCTGTTTTTT.

The CDR3 protein is CASRDITTNYGYTF. CDR3 in DNA: TGTGCCAGCAGGGACATAACGACTAACTATGGCTACACCTTC. V gene TRBV28 combines with J gene TRBJ1-2; weak D call: TRBD1 (5 bases). Germline CDR1 and CDR2: MDHEN and SYDVKM. Trimming left V 6 bases short and J 0 bases short, with 11 bases between. The CDR3 spans 14 residues.

This chain uses TRBV5-6 with TRBJ1-4; D is unresolved. V dropped 2 bases and J dropped 0 bases, with 20 bases sitting between them. Germline CDR1 is SGHDT and CDR2 is YYEEEE. CDR3 length: 19 amino acids. The CDR3 DNA follows: TGTGCCAGCAGCTTATCGTGGTCCCGGGGAGGTGCAACTAATGAAAAACTGTTTTTT. It yields the protein CASSLSWSRGGATNEKLFF.

The chain couples TRBV2 to TRBJ1-5, with D uncertain. Trimming left V 3 bases short and J 4 bases short, with 10 bases between. Germline V gene data show CDR1 as SNHLY and CDR2 as FYNNEI. The CDR3 runs 14 residues. CDR3 loop: CASSDFRENQPQHF. In DNA form, the CDR3 reads TGTGCCAGCAGTGATTTTCGGGAAAATCAGCCCCAGCATTTT. The whole variable domain, filled in from reference TRBV2 and TRBJ1-5, reads EPEVTQTPSHQVTQMGQEVILRCVPISNHLYFYWYRQILGQKVEFLVSFYNNEISEKSEIFDDQFSVERPDGSNFTLKIRSTKLEDSAMYFCASSDFRENQPQHFGDGTRLSIL.

The chain links TRBV4-1 to TRBJ2-7; D is uncertain. The CDR3 is made up of 14 amino acids. V was pared by 1 base and J by 2 bases, with 9 bases between. In germline, CDR1 is MGHRA, CDR2 YSYEKL. CDR3 sequence reads: CASSQGLIPYEQYF. The CDR3 DNA follows: TGCGCCAGCAGCCAAGGCCTCATCCCCTACGAGCAGTACTTC.

In its sample, this clone was seen once. The V call is TRBV11-1, the J call TRBJ2-3; a possible D gene is TRBD2 (5 bases). The CDR3 loop spans 16 amino acids. Trimming removed 5 bases from V and 5 bases from J, with 20 bases in between. Germline V gene sequence: CDR1 SGHAT, CDR2 FQDESV (reference sequence). This chain's CDR3 is CASSPGNLWSGDTQYF. CDR3 nucleotides: TGTGCCAGCAGCCCCGGCAACCTTTGGAGCGGAGATACGCAGTATTTT.